This T cell receptor beta chain comes out of a study of blood T cells in healthy people across ages. The second PCR ran roughly 7 to 12 cycles with a sample-barcoded 5' primer and J-beta primers. Using its own MiXCR run on the 5' RACE reads, TCRdb lists one record per CDR3 protein. The table records hundreds of thousands of distinct CDR3 sequences, 32% of them present only once. V shed 3 bases and J 5 bases; nucleotides not matched to a gene: 7. The CDR3 runs 15 residues. CDR1 is SGHRS, CDR2 YFSETQ, per germline. Study findings and constraints: Unknown donor CMV status possibly confounded expanded clonotype changes. Strong correlation linked observed beta diversity and percent naive T cells. While age rose, TCR beta diversity per million T cells dropped in a roughly linear way.

On this clonotype itself: As yet, its antigen is unknown.

The V call is TRBV5-1, the J call TRBJ1-4; 7 bases match TRBD1. Material: blood. This TCR derives from a woman aged 80 or over in good health. The CDR3 region has the DNA TGCGCCAGCAGCTGGGAGACAGGGCGCAATGAAAAACTGTTTTTT. Translating it yields CASSWETGRNEKLFF.